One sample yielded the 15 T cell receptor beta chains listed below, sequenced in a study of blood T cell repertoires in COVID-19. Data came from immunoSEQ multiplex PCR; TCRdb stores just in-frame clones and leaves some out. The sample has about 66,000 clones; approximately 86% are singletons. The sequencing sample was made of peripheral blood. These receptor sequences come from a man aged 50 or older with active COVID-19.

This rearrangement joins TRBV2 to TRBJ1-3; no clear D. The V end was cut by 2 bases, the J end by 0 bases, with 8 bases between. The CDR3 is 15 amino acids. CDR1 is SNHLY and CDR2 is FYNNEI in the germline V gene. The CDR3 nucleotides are TGTGCCAGCAGTGAACAGGCCTACTCTGGAAACACCATATATTTT. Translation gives CASSEQAYSGNTIYF.

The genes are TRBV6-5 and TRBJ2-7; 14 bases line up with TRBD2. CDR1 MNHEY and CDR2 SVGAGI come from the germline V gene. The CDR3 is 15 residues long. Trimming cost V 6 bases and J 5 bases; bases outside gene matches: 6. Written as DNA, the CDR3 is TGTGCCAGCAGAGGACTAGCGGGGGGTAAGGACGAGCAGTACTTC. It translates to CASRGLAGGKDEQYF.

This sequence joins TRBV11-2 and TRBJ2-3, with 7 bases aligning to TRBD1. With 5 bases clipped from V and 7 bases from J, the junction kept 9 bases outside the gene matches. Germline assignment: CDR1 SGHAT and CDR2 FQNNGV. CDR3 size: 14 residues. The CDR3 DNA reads TGTGCCAGCAGCCACAGGGGCGCAACGAATACGCAGTATTTT. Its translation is CASSHRGATNTQYF.

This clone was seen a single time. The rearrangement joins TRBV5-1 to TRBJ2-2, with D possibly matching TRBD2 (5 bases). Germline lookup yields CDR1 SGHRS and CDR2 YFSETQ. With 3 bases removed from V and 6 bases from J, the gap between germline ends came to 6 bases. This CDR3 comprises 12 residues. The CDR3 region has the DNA TGCGCCAGCAGCTCGGACTCCGGGGAGCTGTTTTTT. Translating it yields CASSSDSGELFF.

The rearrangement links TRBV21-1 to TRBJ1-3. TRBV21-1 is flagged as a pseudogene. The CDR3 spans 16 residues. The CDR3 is CASSKASTESGNTIYF. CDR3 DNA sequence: TGTGCCAGCAGCAAAGCGTCGACGGAGTCTGGAAACACCATATATTTT.

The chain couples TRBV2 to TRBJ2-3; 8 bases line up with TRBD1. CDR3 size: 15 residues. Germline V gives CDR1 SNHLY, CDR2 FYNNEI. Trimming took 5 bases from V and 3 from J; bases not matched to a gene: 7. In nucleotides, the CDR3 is TGTGCCAGCAGTCGTAACAGGGGGTTGACAGATACGCAGTATTTT. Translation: CASSRNRGLTDTQYF.

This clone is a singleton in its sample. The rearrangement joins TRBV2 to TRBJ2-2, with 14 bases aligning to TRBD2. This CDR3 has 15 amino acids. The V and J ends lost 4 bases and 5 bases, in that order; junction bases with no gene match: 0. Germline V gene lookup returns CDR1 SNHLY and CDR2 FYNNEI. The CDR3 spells CASSGTSGGTGELFF. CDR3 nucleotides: TGTGCCAGCAGTGGGACTAGCGGGGGGACCGGGGAGCTGTTTTTT.

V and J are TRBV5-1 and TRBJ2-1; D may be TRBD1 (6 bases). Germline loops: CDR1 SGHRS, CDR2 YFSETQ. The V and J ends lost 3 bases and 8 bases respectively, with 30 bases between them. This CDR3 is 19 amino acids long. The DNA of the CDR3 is TGCGCCAGCAGCTACCCGATAAGGCCGACGACTGACAGGCGGGATGAGCAGTTCTTC. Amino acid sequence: CASSYPIRPTTDRRDEQFF.

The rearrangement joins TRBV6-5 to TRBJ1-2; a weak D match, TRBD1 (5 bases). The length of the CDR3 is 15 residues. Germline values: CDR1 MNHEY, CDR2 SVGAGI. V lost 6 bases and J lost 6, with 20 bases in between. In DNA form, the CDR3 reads TGTGCCAGCAGCTCAAGTTGGCAGGGAGGTGATGGCTACACCTTC. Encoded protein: CASSSSWQGGDGYTF.

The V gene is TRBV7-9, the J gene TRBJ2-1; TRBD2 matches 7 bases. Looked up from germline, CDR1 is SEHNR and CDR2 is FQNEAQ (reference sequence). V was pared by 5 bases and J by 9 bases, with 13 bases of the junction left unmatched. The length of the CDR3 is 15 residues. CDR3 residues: CASSARSGAGSEQFF. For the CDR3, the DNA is TGTGCCAGCAGCGCTCGGAGCGGGGCGGGTAGTGAGCAGTTCTTC.

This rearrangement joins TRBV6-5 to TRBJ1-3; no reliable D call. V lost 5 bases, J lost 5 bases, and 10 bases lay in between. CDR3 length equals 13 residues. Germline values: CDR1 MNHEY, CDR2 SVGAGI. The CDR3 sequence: CASSTDYRNTIYF. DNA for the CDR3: TGTGCCAGCAGTACGGACTATAGAAACACCATATATTTT.

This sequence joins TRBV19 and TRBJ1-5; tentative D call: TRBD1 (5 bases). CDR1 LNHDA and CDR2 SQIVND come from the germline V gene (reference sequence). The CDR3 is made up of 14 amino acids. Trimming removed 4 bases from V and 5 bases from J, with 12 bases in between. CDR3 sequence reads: CASSTEEGHQPQHF. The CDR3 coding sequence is TGTGCCAGTAGTACCGAGGAGGGGCATCAGCCCCAGCATTTT.

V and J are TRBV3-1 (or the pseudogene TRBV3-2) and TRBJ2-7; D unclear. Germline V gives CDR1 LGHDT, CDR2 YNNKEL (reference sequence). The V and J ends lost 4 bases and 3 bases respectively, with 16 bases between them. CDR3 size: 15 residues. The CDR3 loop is CASSLSTAPLYEQYF. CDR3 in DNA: TGTGCCAGCAGCCTCTCTACCGCCCCCCTCTACGAGCAGTACTTC.

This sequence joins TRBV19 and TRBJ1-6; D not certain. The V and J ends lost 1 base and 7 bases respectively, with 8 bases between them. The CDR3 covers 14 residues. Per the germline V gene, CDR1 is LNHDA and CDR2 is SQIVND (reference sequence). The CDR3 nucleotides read TGTGCCAGTAGTATAGGAGGATTCAATTCACCCCTCCACTTT. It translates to CASSIGGFNSPLHF.

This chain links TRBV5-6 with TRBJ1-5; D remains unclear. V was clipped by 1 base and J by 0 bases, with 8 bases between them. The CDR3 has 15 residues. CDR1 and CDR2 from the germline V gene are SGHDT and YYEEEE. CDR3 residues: CASSLFSSSNQPQHF. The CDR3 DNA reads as TGTGCCAGCAGCTTGTTTTCCAGTAGCAATCAGCCCCAGCATTTT.